The entry below describes one TCR beta chain. The method was immunoSEQ multiplex PCR; TCRdb's version includes in-frame clones alone and lacks a portion of them. The sample contains about 73,000 clones, 93% of which appear only once. This sample stems from a study of technical replicates of blood from a handful of donors. CDR1 is SGHTA, CDR2 FQGNSA, per germline. Trimming left V 3 bases short and J 1 base short, with 12 bases between. CDR3 length: 15 amino acids. This chain links TRBV7-2 with TRBJ2-5, with a weak D call TRBD1 (5 bases). The sequence derives from a human donor in good health. Sequenced material: T cells isolated from PBMCs. CDR3 bases: TGTGCCAGCAGCTTTCTCCAGGGTTTCCAAGAGACCCAGTACTTC. Translating gives CASSFLQGFQETQYF.